What follows are 8 T cell receptor beta chains derived from one specimen sequenced in a study of blood T cell repertoires in COVID-19. Here immunoSEQ multiplex PCR was the method, and the copy in TCRdb shows in-frame clones only, minus some. This table holds 200,000 to 250,000 clones, around 89% found once. Sequenced: PBMCs or T cells enriched from blood (not recorded which). Receptors originate from a woman between 18 and 29 years old in a cohort exposed to, infected with or recovered from COVID-19 (not recorded which).

This chain connects TRBV5-6 to TRBJ2-1; no clear D gene. The CDR3 runs to 15 residues. Germline V CDR1 and CDR2: SGHDT, YYEEEE. V shed 2 bases and J shed 4 bases, with 13 bases lying between them. The CDR3 nucleotides are TGTGCCAGCAGCTTATCCCAAACAGAGTACAATGAGCAGTTCTTC. Its translation is CASSLSQTEYNEQFF.

The chain links TRBV18 to TRBJ1-5, with D possibly matching TRBD1 (6 bases). Trimming took off 2 bases at V and 2 bases at J, with 13 bases between the two ends. The germline CDR1 and CDR2 sequences are KGHSH and LQKENI. The CDR3 extends over 16 amino acids. CDR3 sequence (DNA): TGTGCCAGCTCACCAGGGGGCCTGAAAGGCAATCAGCCCCAGCATTTT. Translating gives CASSPGGLKGNQPQHF.

V is TRBV10-3 and J is TRBJ1-2; the D is unclear. Germline V lookup: CDR1 ENHRY, CDR2 SYGVKD. V was shortened by 2 bases and J by 6 bases, with 19 bases between the two germline ends. The CDR3 sequence is 16 residues long. The CDR3 DNA reads TGTGCCATCAGTGAGAGTGCAGCCTCGACTCTAAATGGCTACACCTTC. Translated: CAISESAASTLNGYTF.

The chain is built from TRBV5-1 and TRBJ1-3; a possible D gene is TRBD1 (6 bases). The CDR3 consists of 17 residues. Germline CDR1 SGHRS, CDR2 YFSETQ. Trimming cost V 5 bases and J 4 bases, with 22 bases left between them. As DNA, the CDR3 is TGCGCCAGCAGGAACGGACCCGGGACCCAGGGGGGAAACACCATATATTTT. Its translation: CASRNGPGTQGGNTIYF.

The chain joins TRBV6-5 to TRBJ1-3, with D perhaps TRBD1 (5 bases). The germline gives CDR1 MNHEY, CDR2 SVGAGI. V lost 8 bases and J 7 bases, leaving 21 bases between the germline ends. CDR3 length equals 15 residues. The DNA of the CDR3 is TGTGCCAGCCAAGGGGTAACCGCTAAACGGAACACCATATATTTT. Translation gives CASQGVTAKRNTIYF.

The chain is built from TRBV6-5 and TRBJ2-7; 10 nucleotides agree with TRBD1. The V gene end was trimmed by 0 bases and the J gene end by 3 bases; junction bases not matched to a gene: 5. The CDR3 extends over 16 amino acids. The germline V gene has CDR1 MNHEY and CDR2 SVGAGI. This CDR3 is CASSYSRGQGIYEQYF. CDR3 nucleotide sequence: TGTGCCAGCAGTTACTCAAGGGGACAGGGGATCTACGAGCAGTACTTC.

The chain recombines TRBV13 with TRBJ2-3; D may be TRBD1 (6 bases). This CDR3 contains 15 residues. V dropped 0 bases and J dropped 2 bases, with 9 bases sitting between them. Germline V gene lookup returns CDR1 PRHDT and CDR2 FYEKMQ (reference sequence). The DNA of the CDR3 is TGTGCCAGCAGCTTAGGACAGGGTTTCACAGATACGCAGTATTTT. Amino acid sequence: CASSLGQGFTDTQYF.

The J gene is TRBJ1-2, the V gene TRBV7-9; D uncertain. Germline V gives CDR1 SEHNR, CDR2 FQNEAQ (reference sequence). This CDR3 has 14 residues. V lost 2 bases and J lost 7, with 14 bases in between. The CDR3 coding sequence is TGTGCCAGCAGCTTAATCCGGGATCATGCTGGCTACACCTTC. It yields the protein CASSLIRDHAGYTF.